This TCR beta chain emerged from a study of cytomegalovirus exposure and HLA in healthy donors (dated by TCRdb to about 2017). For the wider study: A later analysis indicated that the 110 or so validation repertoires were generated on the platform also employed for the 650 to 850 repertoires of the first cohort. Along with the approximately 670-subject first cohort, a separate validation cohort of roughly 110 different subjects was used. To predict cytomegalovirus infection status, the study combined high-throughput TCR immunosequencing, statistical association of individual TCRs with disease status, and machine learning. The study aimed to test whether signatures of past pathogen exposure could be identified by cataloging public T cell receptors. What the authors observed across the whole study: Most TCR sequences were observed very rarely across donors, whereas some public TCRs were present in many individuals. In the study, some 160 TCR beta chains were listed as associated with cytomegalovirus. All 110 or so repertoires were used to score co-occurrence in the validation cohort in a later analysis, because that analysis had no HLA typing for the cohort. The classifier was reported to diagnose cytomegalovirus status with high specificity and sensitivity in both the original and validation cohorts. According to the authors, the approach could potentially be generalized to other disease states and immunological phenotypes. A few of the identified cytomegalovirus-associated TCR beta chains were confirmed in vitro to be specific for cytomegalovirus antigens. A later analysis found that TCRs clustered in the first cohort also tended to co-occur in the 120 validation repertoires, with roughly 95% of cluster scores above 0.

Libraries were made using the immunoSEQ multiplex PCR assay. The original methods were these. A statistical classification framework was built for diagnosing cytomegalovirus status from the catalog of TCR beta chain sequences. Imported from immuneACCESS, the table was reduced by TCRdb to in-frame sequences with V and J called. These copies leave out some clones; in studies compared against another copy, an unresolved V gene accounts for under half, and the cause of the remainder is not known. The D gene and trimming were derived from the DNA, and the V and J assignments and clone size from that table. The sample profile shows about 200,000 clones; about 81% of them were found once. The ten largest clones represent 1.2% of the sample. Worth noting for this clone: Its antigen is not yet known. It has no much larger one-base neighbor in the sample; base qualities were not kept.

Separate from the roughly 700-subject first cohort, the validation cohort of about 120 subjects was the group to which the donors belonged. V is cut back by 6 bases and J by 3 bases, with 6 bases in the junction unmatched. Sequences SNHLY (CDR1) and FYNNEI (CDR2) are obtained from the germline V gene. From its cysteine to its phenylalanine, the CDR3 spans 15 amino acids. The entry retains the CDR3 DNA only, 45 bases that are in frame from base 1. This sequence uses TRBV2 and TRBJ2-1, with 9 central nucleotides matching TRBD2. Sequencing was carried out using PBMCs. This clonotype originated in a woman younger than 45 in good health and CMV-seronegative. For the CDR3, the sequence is CASRPPSGDYNEQFF. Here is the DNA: TGTGCCAGCAGGCCCCCTAGCGGGGACTACAATGAGCAGTTCTTC.